These T cell receptor beta chains were read from a single sample in a study of T cell repertoires in cytomegalovirus infection. TCRdb itself ran the reads through MiXCR, one entry per CDR3 protein. In the table there are 310,000 or so distinct CDR3 sequences, roughly a sixth of which are singletons. The sequencing sample was made of PBMCs. These receptors all stem from a human donor in good health (CMV status not recorded). Some clones in this sample may be carry-over from other donors' samples. Each CDR3 is given with its conserved first and last residue. A D gene is named only where the DNA matches it firmly. Clone sizes are given selectively: once, few, many, or a class where the clone is expanded.

J | D | size | V | length | DNA | CDR3
TRBJ2-4 | NA | many | TRBV12-3/TRBV12-4 | 15 | TGTGCCAGCAGTTCAGACAGGGCTAGCGGAGACATTCAGTACTTC | CASSSDRASGDIQYF
TRBJ2-6 | NA | NA | TRBV20-1 | 14 | TGCAGTGCCGCCCAGGGAACTGGGGCCAACGTCCTGACTTTC | CSAAQGTGANVLTF
TRBJ1-1 | NA | many | TRBV7-2 | 14 | TGTGCCAGCAGCTTCGGGGGTTTCGGCACTGAAGCTTTCTTT | CASSFGGFGTEAFF
TRBJ2-5 | NA | NA | TRBV29-1 | 14 | TGCAGCGTTGACACCTCAGGGTCCCGAGAGACCCAGTACTTC | CSVDTSGSRETQYF
TRBJ1-1 | NA | few | TRBV28 | 11 | TGTGCCAGCAGTTTATGGGATGAAGCTTTCTTT | CASSLWDEAFF
TRBJ2-3 | NA | NA | TRBV7-8 | 17 | TGTGCCAGCAGGAGGGCAGCTCCAAGGTCCATACCAGATACGCAGTATTTT | CASRRAAPRSIPDTQYF
TRBJ2-7 | TRBD2 | few | TRBV28 | 16 | TGTGCCAGCAGTCCATCCTTTTCGCGGGGGTCCTACGAGCAGTACTTC | CASSPSFSRGSYEQYF
TRBJ2-7 | NA | NA | TRBV20-1 | 14 | TGCAGTGCTAGACACTCCACTAGGGGCGGCGAGCAGTACTTC | CSARHSTRGGEQYF
TRBJ2-2 | TRBD1 | NA | TRBV4-1 | 16 | TGCGCCAGCAGCGCCGGGACAGGAGTGCGCACCGGGGAGCTGTTTTTT | CASSAGTGVRTGELFF
TRBJ2-5 | TRBD1 | many | TRBV5-8 | 15 | TGTGCCAGCAGCTTTGGACAGGGGAGCCAAGAGACCCAGTACTTC | CASSFGQGSQETQYF
TRBJ2-2 | TRBD2 | many | TRBV11-2 | 16 | TGTGCCAGCAGCTTATTAATCGGGGGGGCATCCGGGGAGCTGTTTTTT | CASSLLIGGASGELFF
TRBJ2-3 | TRBD2 | NA | TRBV20-1 | 13 | TGCAGTGCCGGGACTAGGTCGGCAGATACGCAGTATTTT | CSAGTRSADTQYF
TRBJ1-5 | NA | few | TRBV24-1 | 14 | TGTGCCACCAGTGATTCCGGGGGCGGGCAGCCCCAGCATTTT | CATSDSGGGQPQHF
TRBJ2-1 | TRBD1 | many | TRBV27 | 15 | TGTGCCAGCAGTTACAGGGGGCTTAACTACAATGAGCAGTTCTTC | CASSYRGLNYNEQFF
TRBJ2-7 | TRBD2 | few | TRBV6-6 | 16 | TGTGCCAGCAGTCGACCAACTAGCGGAAGCTCCTACGAGCAGTACTTC | CASSRPTSGSSYEQYF
TRBJ1-1 | NA | few | TRBV12-3/TRBV12-4 | 12 | TGTGCCAGCACCCCGAGGTTCACTGAAGCTTTCTTT | CASTPRFTEAFF
TRBJ1-5 | TRBD1 | few | TRBV20-1 | 15 | TGCAGTGCTACACCGGACAGGGTAAGCAATCAGCCCCAGCATTTT | CSATPDRVSNQPQHF
TRBJ1-2 | TRBD1 | once | TRBV10-3 | 15 | TGTGCCATCGCCAAAACGGGACAGGGGGCCTATGGCTACACCTTC | CAIAKTGQGAYGYTF
TRBJ1-2 | TRBD1 | NA | TRBV4-1 | 16 | TGCGCCAGCAGCCAAGGACAGGGAACGGGGAACTATGGCTACACCTTC | CASSQGQGTGNYGYTF
TRBJ2-3 | TRBD1 | many | TRBV12-3/TRBV12-4 | 15 | TGTGCCAGCAGAGGGGGGACAGGGGTCACAGATACGCAGTATTTT | CASRGGTGVTDTQYF
TRBJ1-2 | NA | many | TRBV7-3 | 15 | TGTGCCAGCAGCTTAATGGGCCAGTCAGACTATGGCTACACCTTC | CASSLMGQSDYGYTF
TRBJ2-7 | NA | NA | TRBV4-3 | 13 | TGCGCCAGCAGCCAAGAACGGGGACTCGAGCAGTACTTC | CASSQERGLEQYF
TRBJ1-5 | NA | many | TRBV12-3/TRBV12-4 | 12 | TGTGCCAGCAGGTCGTCGGGTCAGCCCCAGCATTTT | CASRSSGQPQHF
TRBJ2-1 | TRBD1 | NA | TRBV10-3 | 13 | TGTGCCATGGGACAGGGATACTTCAATGAGCAGTTCTTC | CAMGQGYFNEQFF
TRBJ2-3 | TRBD2 | few | TRBV11-1 | 18 | TGTGCCAGCAGCTTCCGGTTCAGCGGGGGACCCGAGGCAGATACGCAGTATTTT | CASSFRFSGGPEADTQYF